Listed here is a single T cell receptor (beta chain). Its antigen target is currently unknown. No much larger clonotype is one base removed from it; base qualities were not supplied. The V end loses 3 bases and the J end loses 0 bases, and a stretch of 11 bases separates them. From its cysteine to its phenylalanine, the CDR3 spans 15 amino acids. The sequence is cut down to CDR3 DNA, 45 bases in frame from base 1. The germline V gene specifies SGHAT as CDR1 and FQNNGV as CDR2. This record belongs to a study of T cell responses to AZD1222 COVID-19 vaccine (dated by TCRdb to about 2021). Regarding the research as a whole: TCR sequencing was performed for roughly 250 trial participants, of whom about 210 were given two doses of AZD1222 and 26 were given two doses of MenACWY control vaccine. Trial participants were enrolled into age subgroups of 18-55, 56-69 and 70-plus years, which contained approximately 150, 30 and 60 TCR-sequenced participants, respectively. General findings and caveats noted by the study authors: Participants were mostly white British and included more females than males, and it was suggested by the authors that clonal diversity may have been underestimated. In the small 56-69-year group, the increase in depth fell short of significance, most likely because of low power. Epitopes outside the regions mutated in the B.1.351 and B.1.1.7 variants were reportedly recognized by nearly half of the unique spike-specific TCRs. Conclusions about previously exposed vaccinees are limited, since just 6 or 7 AZD1222 recipients were seropositive for SARS-CoV-2 at baseline. After two AZD1222 doses, both the breadth and the depth of spike-specific TCRs were significantly higher than at day 0 and than in MenACWY recipients. Vaccine-associated CD4 TCRs spanned the whole spike protein, with dominant responses in regions 160-218 and 743-854. Because no samples from the day 14 peak response were available, repertoires could be characterized only after the peak T cell response.

The meaning of the sample's time point label: about 28 days (+/-7) after the second vaccine dose. AZD1222 recipients whose second dose came at about 4 weeks and those whose second dose came at about 12 weeks were combined into one group, since spike-specific TCR depth and breadth did not differ between the two schedules. Vaccinee samples were obtained from the UK trials COV001 and COV002, which included a single-blind randomized controlled phase 2/3 trial of AZD1222 (ChAdOx1 nCoV-19) in healthy adults. For TCRbeta chain sequencing, PBMC samples from trial participants were taken at day 0 and at day 28 after the second dose. The CDR3 regions of human TCRbeta chains were subjected to immunosequencing. In the source study's methods: TCRs in the repertoires were compared against a reference library of SARS-CoV-2-specific TCRs that had been generated with the MIRA antigen-specificity platform. Breadth was defined as the fraction of unique TCRs that were SARS-CoV-2-associated. Depth was defined as the fraction of total T cells that were SARS-CoV-2-associated. Each spike-specific TCR was assigned to its reactive spike region and to a CD4 or CD8 class using the MIRA data. Log10-transformed breadth and depth values were compared by one-way ANOVA with Sidak's multiple comparisons tests. As stored in TCRdb, this immuneACCESS dataset retains in-frame rearrangements with V and J assigned. A fraction of the clones does not appear; measured against another copy, unresolved V genes explain less than half of the discrepancy, and the remainder lacks a known reason. Clone size and the V and J calls come from that table; the DNA yielded D and trimming. A total of about 110,000 clones appear in this sample, around 90% of them only once. Around 15% of the sample belongs to the ten largest clones.

The specimen was peripheral blood, collected 28 days after the second AZD1222 dose. Recombination connected TRBV11-2 to TRBJ1-1; TRBD1 is perhaps the D gene, given 5 matching bases. The receptor was isolated from an adult who received the AZD1222 COVID-19 vaccine. The CDR3 sequence is CASSLPGGLNTEAFF. The DNA reads TGTGCCAGCAGCTTGCCTGGGGGGTTGAACACTGAAGCTTTCTTT.